Detailed here is one T cell receptor (beta chain). Its recognized antigen is unknown. The input lacks base qualities; no much larger clone sits a single base away. Libraries were built with the immunoSEQ multiplex PCR assay. For the multiplex PCR, a mixture combining 60 forward primers for TCR Vbeta segments and 13 reverse primers for TCR Jbeta segments was used. The CDR3 region of rearranged TCR beta genes was amplified from genomic DNA with a multiplex PCR assay. The amplified TCR beta libraries were sequenced on the Illumina HiSeq System as 87-base-pair reads. In the original analysis: Across the 670 or so repertoires, a later analysis counted some 80 million unique TCR beta chains, roughly 11 million of which were shared by at least two donors. To remove PCR and sequencing errors, raw reads were error-corrected and collapsed into unique sequences using a nearest-neighbor algorithm that merged closely related sequences. Alignment of CDR3 sequences to IMGT reference sequences was used to assign V, D and J gene segments. Each retained sequence needed at least a six-nucleotide match to both a V gene segment and a J gene segment. A rearrangement counted as productive if the CDR3 had no stop codons and remained in frame with V and J, and every other rearrangement counted as non-productive. Following IMGT convention, CDR3 was defined as the stretch from the second conserved V-encoded cysteine up to the conserved J-encoded phenylalanine. Sequences without an unambiguous match to a single V gene segment were excluded from the earlier analysis of about 640 of the donors. In an earlier analysis of almost 600 of the donors, a V segment was called functional when productive rearrangements were above 56.7%, and segregating when the standard deviation between donors exceeded 5%. A statistical classification framework was built to diagnose cytomegalovirus status from the catalog of TCR beta chain sequences. In a later analysis, V and J genes were assigned by comparing TCR nucleotide sequences against IMGT/GENE-DB human TR gene sequences. Using the TCRdist pipeline, a later analysis assigned CDR3 sequences along with most-parsimonious VDJ recombination scenarios. In a later analysis, every TCR beta chain was defined by the combination of its CDR3 amino acid sequence and its V-gene family, and reads without a unique V-gene family were dropped. As a way to deal with suspected cross-contamination and a sequencing artifact, a later analysis dropped hundreds of nucleotide sequences that were highly shared and had low generation probability. For each public chain, a later analysis derived a clonal expansion index from normalized ranks of inferred template counts within each repertoire. In a later analysis, generation probabilities were computed using a VDJ recombination model fitted to out-of-frame rearrangements, and the results were checked against IGoR. Hypergeometric tests were used in a later analysis to score TCR-TCR, TCR-HLA and TCR-CMV co-occurrence, with a repertoire-size bias correction applied to the TCR pairs. To estimate false discovery rates, a later analysis permuted the HLA or CMV assignments 20 times. In a later analysis, co-occurring TCRs were grouped using DBSCAN, and TCRdist sequence similarity was added for clustering within HLA-allele-positive subsets. Repertoires with fewer than 30,000 or more than 120,000 public chains, plus five repertoires with anomalous nucleotide sharing, were excluded from co-occurrence clustering. The table was pulled from immuneACCESS by TCRdb, which kept in-frame rearrangements only. Such tables lose some clones; where checked, under half of the loss comes from unresolved V genes, and the rest has no known cause. V and J calls and clone size are as listed in that table; D and trimming were resolved from the DNA. The sample includes around 54,000 clones, with around 81% observed a single time. Around 8% of the sample comes from the top ten.

The trim is 5 bases for V and 7 bases for J, with a gap of 17 bases between the germline ends. Looking up the germline V gene (reference sequence) yields CDR1 SGHAT and CDR2 FQDESV. The CDR3 covers 14 residues, taking in both the cysteine and the phenylalanine. Just the 42-base CDR3 DNA is kept, in frame starting at base 1. This specimen comes from a study of cytomegalovirus exposure and HLA in healthy donors (dated by TCRdb to 2017 to 2019). About the investigation overall: According to an earlier analysis of several hundred of the donors, 150 million to 200 million T cells yielded 90 million to 130 million unique TCR beta sequences and about 300 Gb of sequence data. An early release that covered 640 HLA-typed donors contained approximately 300 gigabases of sequencing data and about 84 million unique TCR sequences. Of the 300 to 450 genotyped donors, over 80% were placed in the genetic ancestry cluster associated with self-reported Caucasian donors. The aim of the study was to test whether cataloging public T cell receptors could identify signatures of past pathogen exposure. Using immunosequencing, the study profiled T cell repertoires from about 620 subjects and related those repertoires to cytomegalovirus serostatus. A separate validation cohort of approximately 130 different subjects was used in addition to the roughly 620-subject first cohort. To predict cytomegalovirus infection status, the study brought together high-throughput TCR immunosequencing, statistical association of individual TCRs with disease status, and machine learning. A later analysis re-analyzed previously published TCR beta repertoires from several hundred donors and added high-resolution HLA genotyping to study TCR occurrence patterns. Rather than drawing on any new phenotypic data, the later analysis identified candidate immune exposures from TCR beta sequences and the way those sequences occurred across donors. To decide whether each TCR beta V gene segment behaved as functional or pseudogenic, an earlier analysis of fewer than 750 of the donors relied on high-throughput TCR beta sequencing. Donor age, sex, ethnicity and CMV serostatus were compiled together with the repertoire data. Genome-wide SNP genotypes for about 65% of the roughly 700 donors were used in a later genetic analysis, which treated that subset as a discovery cohort. All discovery cohort repertoires had been generated on a single sequencing platform. HLA typing covered class I and class II loci at four-digit resolution. The number of donors typed differed by locus, with roughly 629-640 for A, B, C, DRB1 and DQB1, 522 for DQA1, 600 to 610 for DPA1, and around 460 for DPB1. Because of strong linkage in the cohort, roughly five DR-DQ haplotypes were treated as single units for association and clustering. Across approximately 420 genotyped donors of the cohort, an average of approximately 200,000 unique TCR beta nucleotide sequences per donor were sequenced, and about a sixth of those sequences were non-productive. The full study reports these points: Linkage disequilibrium might explain the correlated functional status among segregating V segments, but an unknown experimental factor could not be excluded. A later analysis found that most CMV-associated TCR beta chains appeared HLA-restricted, with HLA associations seemingly driven largely by CMV exposure. A further reported finding was that TCR beta sequences accurately predicted the HLA-A and HLA-B alleles for most subjects in the first cohort. The earlier analysis of a few hundred of the donors excluded around 17 rarely observed V segments, including chromosome 9 orphons, because counts were too low. The 87-base-pair reads could not distinguish some IMGT-functional V segments, including TRBV6-2 and TRBV6-3, so those segments were excluded. The classifier was reported to diagnose cytomegalovirus status with high specificity and sensitivity in both the original and validation cohorts. Because HLA typing was missing for some donors at each locus, association tests included only the typed subset. A later genetic analysis reported fewer N-insertions in productive TCRs among donors in an Asian-associated ancestry cluster than the roughly 700-donor mean. In a later analysis, several top co-occurrence clusters were reported to appear linked to parvovirus B19, influenza, CMV and Epstein-Barr virus. At a false discovery rate of 0.05, a later analysis linked about 16,000 TCR beta sequences to specific HLA alleles. V-gene and J-gene trimming of TCR beta chains was associated with a missense DCLRE1C variant in a later genetic analysis, and the association was replicated in an independent cohort. When HLA alleles, especially DR and DQ, strongly co-occurred, TCR associations were difficult to assign to individual alleles. It was suggested by the authors that the approach could potentially be generalized to other disease states and immunological phenotypes. For the cohort, immune exposure information was limited to CMV serostatus. A later analysis found that HLA-associated TCR beta chains were more clonally expanded and had lower generation probabilities than equally common non-associated chains. A cluster of highly shared sequence variants was judged likely to represent a technical artifact of the sequencing pipeline. In the study, some 160 TCR beta chains were listed as associated with cytomegalovirus. This cohort had only TCR beta chains sequenced, and the lack of alpha or paired-chain data limited which features could be detected. The presence/absence analyses assumed that sequencing depth was roughly uniform across donors, and that assumption may not be true. Broadly in line with IMGT annotations, most TCR beta V segments showed up in productive rearrangements about 90% or about 30% of the time in an earlier analysis of 450 to 600 of the donors. Three of the identified cytomegalovirus-associated TCR beta chains were confirmed in vitro to be specific for cytomegalovirus antigens. While some public TCRs were present in many individuals, most TCR sequences turned up only very rarely across donors. A later analysis found that TCR association rates varied across HLA loci, with DRB1 alleles showing the most associated TCRs and HLA-C alleles the fewest.

The cohort was made up of under 800 healthy bone marrow donors. All cohort members were sampled while nominally healthy, although unrecorded immune exposures were likely present. The donor was CMV seropositive and belonged to the group of 250 to 300 seropositive cohort members. A peripheral blood sample was provided by each donor, and peripheral blood mononuclear cells were used for TCR beta sequencing. The Qiagen DNeasy Blood Extraction Kit was used to extract genomic DNA from the blood cell samples. This TCR derives from a man younger than 40 in good health and CMV-seropositive. Here the chain combines TRBV11-1 and TRBJ1-1, with TRBD1 as a weak D call on 5 bases. Sequences were obtained from PBMCs. The CDR3 in this case is CASSPTGGVREAFF. The nucleotides are TGTGCCAGCAGCCCCACGGGGGGTGTACGTGAAGCTTTCTTT.